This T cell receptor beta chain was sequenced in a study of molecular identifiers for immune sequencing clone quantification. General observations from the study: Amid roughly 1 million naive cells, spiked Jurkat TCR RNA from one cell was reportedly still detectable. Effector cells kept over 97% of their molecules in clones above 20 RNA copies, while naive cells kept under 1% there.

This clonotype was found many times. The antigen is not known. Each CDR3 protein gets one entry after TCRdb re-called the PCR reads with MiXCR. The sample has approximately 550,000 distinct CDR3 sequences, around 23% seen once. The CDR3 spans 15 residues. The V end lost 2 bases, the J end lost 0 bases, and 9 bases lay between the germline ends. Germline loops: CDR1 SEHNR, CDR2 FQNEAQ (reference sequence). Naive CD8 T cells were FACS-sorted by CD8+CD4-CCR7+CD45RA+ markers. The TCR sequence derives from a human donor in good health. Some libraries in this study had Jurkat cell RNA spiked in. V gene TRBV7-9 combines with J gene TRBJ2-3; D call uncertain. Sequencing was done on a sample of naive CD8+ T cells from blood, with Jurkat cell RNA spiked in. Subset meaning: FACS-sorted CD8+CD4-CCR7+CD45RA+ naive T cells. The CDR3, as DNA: TGTGCCAGCAGCTTATGGAGTAAGAGCACAGATACGCAGTATTTT. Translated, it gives CASSLWSKSTDTQYF.